This TCR beta chain was profiled in a study of T cell responses to AZD1222 COVID-19 vaccine. Method: immunoSEQ multiplex PCR; TCRdb's copy keeps in-frame clones and lacks some. The sample includes about 70,000 clones, approximately 90% seen only once; the top ten take 4.8%. Whole-study results and caveats: Regions 160-218 and 743-854 held dominance among vaccine-associated CD4 TCRs, which spanned spike.

As to this clone: What it binds is unknown.

In germline, CDR1 is SGDLS, CDR2 YYNGEE. Germline trimming cut 3 bases from V and 4 bases from J; bases unmatched to any gene: 12. The CDR3 has 17 residues. The V gene is TRBV9, the J gene TRBJ1-3; 8 bases are shared with TRBD1. The material was peripheral blood, obtained 28 days after the second dose of the MenACWY control vaccine. The TCR was taken from an adult who received the MenACWY meningococcal vaccine as a control. The CDR3, as DNA: TGTGCCAGCAGCGCCTATGGACAGGGTTCTAGGGGAAACACCATATATTTT. It translates to CASSAYGQGSRGNTIYF. Drawing the rest from reference TRBV9 and TRBJ1-3, the complete variable domain is DSGVTQTPKHLITATGQRVTLRCSPRSGDLSVYWYQQSLDQGLQFLIQYYNGEERAKGNILERFSAQQFPDLHSELNLSSLELGDSALYFCASSAYGQGSRGNTIYFGEGSWLTVV.